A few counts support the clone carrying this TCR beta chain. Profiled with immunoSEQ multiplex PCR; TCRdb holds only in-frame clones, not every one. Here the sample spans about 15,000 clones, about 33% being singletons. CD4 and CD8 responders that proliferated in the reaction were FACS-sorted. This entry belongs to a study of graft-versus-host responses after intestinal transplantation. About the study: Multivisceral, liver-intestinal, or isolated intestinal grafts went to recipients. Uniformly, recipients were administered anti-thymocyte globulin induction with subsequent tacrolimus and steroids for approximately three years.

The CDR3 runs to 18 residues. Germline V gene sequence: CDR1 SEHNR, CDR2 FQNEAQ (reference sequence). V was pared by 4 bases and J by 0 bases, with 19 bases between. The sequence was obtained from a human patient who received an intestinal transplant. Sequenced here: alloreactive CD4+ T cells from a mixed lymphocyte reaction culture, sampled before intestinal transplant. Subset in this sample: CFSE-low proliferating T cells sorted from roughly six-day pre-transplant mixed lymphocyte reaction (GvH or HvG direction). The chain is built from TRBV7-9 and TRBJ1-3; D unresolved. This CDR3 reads CASSSPKGSSSSGNTIYF. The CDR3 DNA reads TGTGCCAGCAGCTCGCCGAAGGGCAGCTCTAGCTCTGGAAACACCATATATTTT.